This T cell receptor beta chain emerged from a study of blood T cell repertoires in COVID-19. As for the study in general: Acute and convalescent COVID-19 samples came from the United States, Italy and Spain.

In the authors' workflow: Quantification of nucleated cells was approximated via reference gene primer amplification. This table comes from immunoSEQ multiplex PCR, and its TCRdb copy is limited to in-frame clones, with some not included. V and J calls and clone size are as listed in that table; D and trimming were resolved from the DNA. Of a few hundred thousand clones in the sample, 80% to 90% were seen once. Individuals aged roughly 18 to 95 years were recruited from about two dozen US areas. Germline V gene lookup returns CDR1 LGHNA and CDR2 YNFKEQ. The junction had 11 bases not matched to a gene; V was cut back by 0 bases and J by 6 bases. The CDR3 loop spans 17 amino acids.

Sample: PBMCs or T cells enriched from blood (not recorded which). The rearrangement links TRBV4-2 to TRBJ2-1, with 7 bases fitting TRBD2. The clonotype comes from a man under 40 with acute COVID-19. CDR3 nucleotide sequence: TGTGCCAGCAGCCAAGATGTGGGCGGGAGTGTTGGCAATGAGCAGTTCTTC. This encodes CASSQDVGGSVGNEQFF.